Shown below are 13 T cell receptor beta chains from a single sample sequenced in a study of T cells in Graves' hyperthyroidism and ophthalmopathy. Amplification yielded TCR beta CDR3 regions, with RNA transcripts as the source. HTBI primers drove first-round RT-PCR of the TCR CDR3. TCRdb reprocessed the multiplex PCR reads with MiXCR, giving one entry per CDR3 protein. The sample consists of a few hundred thousand distinct CDR3 sequences, approximately 13% of them appearing once. Sequencing was performed on blood. These receptors all stem from a middle-aged woman with Graves' ophthalmopathy.

This clonotype was found many times. The chain recombines TRBV6-1 with TRBJ1-2; no definite D call. This CDR3 comprises 12 residues. V was pared by 6 bases and J by 5 bases, with 10 bases between. Germline V gene data show CDR1 as MNHNS and CDR2 as SASEGT. The chain's CDR3 is CASRSPEYGYTF. In DNA form, the CDR3 reads TGTGCCAGCAGGTCCCCAGAGTATGGCTACACCTTC.

This clonotype has ten or more counts. The V and J genes are TRBV27 and TRBJ2-1; possible D gene TRBD1, 8 bases. Germline V gene sequence: CDR1 MNHEY, CDR2 SMNVEV (reference sequence). V was cut by 4 bases and J by 5 bases, with 18 bases left in between. This CDR3 contains 16 residues. The CDR3 coding sequence is TGTGCCAGCAGTTCGCGGACAGGGAGGGATAACAATGAGCAGTTCTTC. This encodes CASSSRTGRDNNEQFF.

V usage is TRBV20-1 and J usage is TRBJ2-1; 8 bases line up with TRBD2. V shed 3 bases, J shed 0 bases, and the junction held 13 bases outside the gene matches. Germline V gene data show CDR1 as DFQATT and CDR2 as SNEGSKA (reference sequence). The CDR3 is 18 amino acids. CDR3 sequence reads: CSASPLGGGPYSYNEQFF. CDR3 in DNA: TGCAGTGCTAGTCCGCTCGGCGGGGGGCCTTACTCCTACAATGAGCAGTTCTTC.

The table lists this clonotype with many counts. The chain links TRBV29-1 to TRBJ1-2; 7 positions agree with TRBD1. CDR1 and CDR2 (germline): SQVTM, ANQGSEA. Trimming cost V 4 bases and J 4 bases; bases outside gene matches: 6. CDR3 size: 13 residues. CDR3 amino acids: CSVAQGVTYGYTF. The CDR3 DNA sequence: TGCAGCGTTGCCCAGGGGGTCACCTATGGCTACACCTTC.

This clonotype was observed many times. V is TRBV20-1 and J is TRBJ1-1; D gene unclear. Between the trimmed V and J ends, which lost 0 bases and 3 bases, there was a span of 14 bases. The CDR3 extends over 15 amino acids. In germline, CDR1 is DFQATT, CDR2 SNEGSKA (reference sequence). Here the CDR3 reads CSARDRKGWDTEAFF. The CDR3 DNA follows: TGCAGTGCTAGAGATAGAAAAGGTTGGGACACTGAAGCTTTCTTT.

In its sample, this clonotype was seen many times. The chain combines TRBV20-1 with TRBJ2-7; 9 bases agree with TRBD2. The CDR3 consists of 15 residues. With 0 bases clipped from V and 5 bases from J, the junction kept 8 bases outside the gene matches. The germline CDR1 and CDR2 sequences are DFQATT and SNEGSKA (reference sequence). The CDR3 sequence is CSARDISGSGDEQYF. In nucleotides, the CDR3 is TGCAGTGCTAGAGACATTAGCGGGAGCGGGGACGAGCAGTACTTC.

This clonotype was seen a few times. The V gene is TRBV28, the J gene TRBJ2-5; D unclear. Per germline, CDR1 MDHEN and CDR2 SYDVKM. V dropped 8 bases and J dropped 7 bases, with 17 bases sitting between them. There are 13 residues in the CDR3. The CDR3 sequence is CASLSKFTGTQYF. For the CDR3, the DNA is TGTGCCAGCCTATCTAAATTTACGGGGACCCAGTACTTC.

This clonotype was counted at least ten times. V is TRBV20-1 and J is TRBJ1-1; 7 nucleotides match TRBD1. The CDR3 runs 15 residues. Germline V gene sequence: CDR1 DFQATT, CDR2 SNEGSKA (reference sequence). After removal of 1 base from V and 1 base from J, the junction contained 6 bases not matched to a gene. Here the CDR3 reads CSARAGTAKNTEAFF. In nucleotides, the CDR3 is TGCAGTGCTAGAGCCGGGACAGCGAAGAACACTGAAGCTTTCTTT.

This clonotype was seen a few times. The J gene is TRBJ2-5, the V gene TRBV25-1; 7 nucleotides agree with TRBD2. Germline assignment: CDR1 MGHDK and CDR2 SYGVNS. This CDR3 spans 15 amino acids. V was pared by 0 bases and J by 5 bases, with 6 bases of the junction left unmatched. CDR3 amino acids: CASSEYGAGVETQYF. The CDR3 coding sequence is TGTGCCAGCAGTGAATACGGTGCGGGGGTTGAGACCCAGTACTTC.

Ten or more counts support this clonotype. The gene calls are TRBV20-1 and TRBJ1-5, with a possible D match to TRBD1 (5 bases). The CDR3 has 13 residues. Germline loops: CDR1 DFQATT, CDR2 SNEGSKA (reference sequence). V was trimmed by 7 bases and J by 7 bases, leaving 17 bases between them. CDR3 protein: CSVAGTVGQPQHF. The CDR3 region has the DNA TGCAGTGTTGCCGGGACGGTTGGACAGCCCCAGCATTTT.

This clonotype was found many times. The chain couples TRBV3-1 to TRBJ2-5; a weak D match, TRBD2 (5 bases). Germline loops: CDR1 LGHDT, CDR2 YNNKEL (reference sequence). This CDR3 region has 14 residues. Trimming cost V 2 bases and J 5 bases, with 12 bases left between them. Here the CDR3 reads CASSQSGASETQYF. The CDR3 DNA reads as TGTGCCAGCAGCCAAAGCGGAGCCTCGGAGACCCAGTACTTC.

CDR3 sequence reads: CASRTTKGFRTDTQYF. The CDR3 region has the DNA TGCGCCAGCAGGACTACGAAGGGCTTTCGAACAGATACGCAGTATTTT. The chain has TRBV10-2 and TRBJ2-3; D is perhaps TRBD2 (5 bases). The germline gives CDR1 WSHSY, CDR2 SAAADI. Trimming removed 6 bases at V and 3 bases at J, with 19 bases between. CDR3 length: 16 residues.

This clonotype came up many times. The chain employs TRBV20-1 and TRBJ2-7, with 7 bases that match TRBD2. The CDR3 length is 16 residues. V trimming: 6 bases; J trimming: 0 bases; junction bases outside the gene matches: 14. The germline gives CDR1 DFQATT, CDR2 SNEGSKA (reference sequence). Here the CDR3 reads CSAILSGGGSSYEQYF. Here the CDR3 DNA reads TGCAGTGCGATCCTATCTGGGGGGGGAAGCTCCTACGAGCAGTACTTC.